Below are 12 T cell receptor beta chains sequenced from a single sample in a study of blood T cell repertoires in COVID-19 (dated by TCRdb to 2020 to 2021). The library came from the immunoSEQ multiplex PCR assay. The immuneACCESS repertoire file appears here via TCRdb, limited to in-frame rearrangements. These files lack a portion of the clones; in checked studies, under half of the deficit traces to unresolved V genes, and the cause of the others is not known. Present in this sample are tens of thousands of clones, roughly nine tenths of which were seen just once. The ten largest clones take up less than 2.5% of the sample. The sample consisted of peripheral blood. Receptors originate from a man aged 45-65 years with acute or convalescent COVID-19.

This clone was recorded only once. The V gene is TRBV4-2, the J gene TRBJ1-2; 7 nucleotides match TRBD1. V trimming: 3 bases; J trimming: 7 bases; junction bases outside the gene matches: 11. The CDR3 runs to 15 residues. Germline assignment: CDR1 LGHNA and CDR2 YNFKEQ. This CDR3 is CASSQDNRGAGGYTF. DNA of the CDR3: TGTGCCAGCAGCCAGGATAACAGGGGAGCGGGTGGCTACACCTTC.

The CDR3 loop reads CASSPRLAGGLFYNEQFF. The CDR3 DNA reads TGTGCCAGCAGTCCCCGACTAGCGGGGGGCCTATTCTACAATGAGCAGTTCTTC. The V call is TRBV27, the J call TRBJ2-1; 13 positions agree with TRBD2. Germline-derived CDR1 and CDR2 are MNHEY and SMNVEV (reference sequence). The V and J ends lost 5 bases and 3 bases, in that order; junction bases with no gene match: 10. The CDR3 is made up of 18 amino acids.

The chain has TRBV30 and TRBJ2-5; TRBD1 is a possible D gene (7 bases). The CDR3 has 15 residues. V lost 3 bases and J 4 bases, leaving 18 bases between the germline ends. Per germline, CDR1 GTSNPN and CDR2 SVGIG (reference sequence). CDR3 sequence (DNA): TGTGCCTGGAGCCCAGGGGGACTCCCCACAGAGACCCAGTACTTC. Amino acid sequence: CAWSPGGLPTETQYF. The variable domain in full, with the rest retrieved from reference TRBV30 and TRBJ2-5, is SQTIHQWPATLVQPVGSPLSLECTVEGTSNPNLYWYRQAAGRGLQLLFYSVGIGQISSEVPQNLSASRPQDRQFILSSKKLLLSDSGFYLCAWSPGGLPTETQYFGPGTRLLVL.

The chain combines TRBV7-9 with TRBJ2-1; D perhaps matches TRBD2 (6 bases). The V gene lost 5 bases and the J gene lost 6 bases, with 11 bases spanning the gap. The CDR3 sequence is 13 residues long. Germline CDR1 is SEHNR and CDR2 is FQNEAQ (reference sequence). As DNA, the CDR3 is TGTGCCAGCAGCGACAGCGGGTCCAATGAGCAGTTCTTC. Protein sequence: CASSDSGSNEQFF. The full variable domain, with the rest looked up from reference TRBV7-9 and TRBJ2-1, is DTGVSQNPRHKITKRGQNVTFRCDPISEHNRLYWYRQTLGQGPEFLTYFQNEAQLEKSRLLSDRFSAERPKGSFSTLEIQRTEQGDSAMYLCASSDSGSNEQFFGPGTRLTVL.

CDR3 region: CASSPTGRRGNQPQHF. In DNA form, the CDR3 reads TGTGCCAGTAGCCCCACGGGGAGGCGGGGCAATCAGCCCCAGCATTTT. The chain couples TRBV19 to TRBJ1-5; D unclear. Germline V gives CDR1 LNHDA, CDR2 SQIVND (reference sequence). Between the trimmed V and J ends, which lost 6 bases and 2 bases, there was a span of 17 bases. The CDR3 has 16 amino acids.

This chain uses TRBV6-1 with TRBJ1-5; D may be TRBD1 (5 bases). The CDR3 is made up of 15 amino acids. V was cut by 0 bases and J by 2 bases, with 8 bases left in between. Germline-derived CDR1 and CDR2 are MNHNS and SASEGT. The CDR3 region is CASSEAGVGNQPQHF. The DNA of the CDR3 is TGTGCCAGCAGTGAAGCAGGGGTTGGCAATCAGCCCCAGCATTTT.

The chain uses TRBV11-2 and TRBJ1-6, with no clear D. V lost 5 bases to trimming and J lost 0 bases, with 11 bases between them. CDR1 is SGHAT and CDR2 is FQNNGV in the germline V gene. The CDR3 consists of 16 residues. The CDR3 coding sequence is TGTGCCAGCAGCCAGGACTTGAGCTCCTATAATTCACCCCTCCACTTT. Its protein product is CASSQDLSSYNSPLHF.

The CDR3 nucleotides are TGTGCCAGAAGCGTGGGACAGGGGGCTGGAAACACCATATATTTT. Translated, it gives CARSVGQGAGNTIYF. The rearrangement uses TRBV5-3 and TRBJ1-3; 11 bases are a match to TRBD1. TRBV5-3 is identified as an open reading frame with a role that is uncertain. V lost 4 bases, J lost 2 bases, and 2 bases stayed unmatched. The CDR3 runs to 15 residues.

The chain couples TRBV6-5 to TRBJ2-7, with D perhaps matching TRBD1 (8 bases). CDR1 is MNHEY and CDR2 is SVGAGI in the germline V gene. The CDR3 contains 15 residues. The ends were cut back, 5 bases at V and 5 bases at J, with 19 bases in the middle. CDR3 in DNA: TGTGCCAGCAGTCGCGGACAGGGAGGGTGGGACGAGCAGTACTTC. It specifies CASSRGQGGWDEQYF.

This clone was detected a few times. The chain combines TRBV29-1 with TRBJ2-3, with 10 bases lining up with TRBD2. The CDR3 covers 15 residues. After removal of 4 bases from V and 8 bases from J, the junction contained 12 bases not matched to a gene. Germline lookup yields CDR1 SQVTM and CDR2 ANQGSEA. Written as DNA, the CDR3 is TGCAGCGTTGGATCTAGCGGGAGCTTCTTGGGTACGCAGTATTTT. Translation: CSVGSSGSFLGTQYF.

V usage is TRBV6-5 and J usage is TRBJ2-5, with 7 bases identical to TRBD1. The CDR3 consists of 13 residues. Germline V CDR1 and CDR2: MNHEY, SVGAGI. The ends lost 6 bases at V and 2 bases at J; junction bases unmatched: 3. CDR3 sequence (DNA): TGTGCCAGCAGCCGGGACAGACAAGAGACCCAGTACTTC. Encoded protein: CASSRDRQETQYF.

This rearrangement joins TRBV5-1 to TRBJ2-2; TRBD2 agrees at 7 bases. CDR3 length: 12 amino acids. Germline values: CDR1 SGHRS, CDR2 YFSETQ. V lost 4 bases and J lost 9; bases outside the gene matches: 3. This CDR3 reads CASSATSRELFF. CDR3 nucleotide sequence: TGCGCCAGCAGCGCGACTAGCCGGGAGCTGTTTTTT.